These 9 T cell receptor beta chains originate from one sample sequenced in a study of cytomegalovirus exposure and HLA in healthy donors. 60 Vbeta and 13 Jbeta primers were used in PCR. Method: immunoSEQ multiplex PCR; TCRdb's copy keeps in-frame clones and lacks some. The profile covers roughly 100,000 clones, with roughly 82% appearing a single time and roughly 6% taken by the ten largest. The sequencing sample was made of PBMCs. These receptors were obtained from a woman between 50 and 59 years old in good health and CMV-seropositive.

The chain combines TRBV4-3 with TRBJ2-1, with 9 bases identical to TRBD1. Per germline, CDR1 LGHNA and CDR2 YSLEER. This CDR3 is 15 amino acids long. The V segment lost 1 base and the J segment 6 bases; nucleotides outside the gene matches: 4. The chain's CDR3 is CASSQVGTGSNEQFF. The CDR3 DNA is TGCGCCAGCAGCCAAGTCGGGACAGGGTCCAATGAGCAGTTCTTC.

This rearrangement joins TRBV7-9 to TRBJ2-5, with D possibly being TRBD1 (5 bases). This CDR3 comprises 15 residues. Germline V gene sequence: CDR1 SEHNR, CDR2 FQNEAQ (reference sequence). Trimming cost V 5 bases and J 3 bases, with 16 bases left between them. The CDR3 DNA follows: TGTGCCAGCAGCCACCGCAAGGGGCTCGAAGAGACCCAGTACTTC. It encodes CASSHRKGLEETQYF. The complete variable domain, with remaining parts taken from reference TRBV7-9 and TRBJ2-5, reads DTGVSQNPRHKITKRGQNVTFRCDPISEHNRLYWYRQTLGQGPEFLTYFQNEAQLEKSRLLSDRFSAERPKGSFSTLEIQRTEQGDSAMYLCASSHRKGLEETQYFGPGTRLLVL.

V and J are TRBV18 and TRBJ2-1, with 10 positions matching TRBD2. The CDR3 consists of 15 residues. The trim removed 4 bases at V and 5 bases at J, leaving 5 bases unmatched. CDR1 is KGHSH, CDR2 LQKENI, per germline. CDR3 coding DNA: TGTGCCAGCTCACTAACTAGCGGGAACCACAATGAGCAGTTCTTC. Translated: CASSLTSGNHNEQFF. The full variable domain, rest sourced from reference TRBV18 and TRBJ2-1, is NAGVMQNPRHLVRRRGQEARLRCSPMKGHSHVYWYRQLPEEGLKFMVYLQKENIIDESGMPKERFSAEFPKEGPSILRIQQVVRGDSAAYFCASSLTSGNHNEQFFGPGTRLTVL.

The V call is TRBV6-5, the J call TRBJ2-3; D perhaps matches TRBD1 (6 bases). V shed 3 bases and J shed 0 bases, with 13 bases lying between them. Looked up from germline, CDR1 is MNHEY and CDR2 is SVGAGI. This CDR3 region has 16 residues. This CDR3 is CASSYQGGWSTDTQYF. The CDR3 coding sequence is TGTGCCAGCAGTTATCAAGGGGGATGGAGCACAGATACGCAGTATTTT.

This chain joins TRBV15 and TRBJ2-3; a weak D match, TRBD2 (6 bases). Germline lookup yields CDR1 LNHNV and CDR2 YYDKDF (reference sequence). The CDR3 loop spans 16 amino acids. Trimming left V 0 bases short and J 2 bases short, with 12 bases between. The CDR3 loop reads CATSRDAAGTTDTQYF. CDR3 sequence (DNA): TGTGCCACCAGCAGAGATGCTGCGGGGACCACAGATACGCAGTATTTT.

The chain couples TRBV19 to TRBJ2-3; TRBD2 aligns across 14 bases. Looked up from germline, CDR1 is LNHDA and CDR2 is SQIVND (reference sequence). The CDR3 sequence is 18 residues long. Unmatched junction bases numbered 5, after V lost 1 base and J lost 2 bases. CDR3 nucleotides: TGTGCCAGTAGTATAGGACTAGCGGGGGGGATGAACACAGATACGCAGTATTTT. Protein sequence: CASSIGLAGGMNTDTQYF.

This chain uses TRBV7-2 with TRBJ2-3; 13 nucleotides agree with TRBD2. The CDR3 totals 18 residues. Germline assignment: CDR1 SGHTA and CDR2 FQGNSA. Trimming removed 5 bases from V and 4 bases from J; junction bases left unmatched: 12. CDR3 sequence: CASSQLAGGPGGADTQYF. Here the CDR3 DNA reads TGTGCCAGCAGCCAACTAGCGGGGGGGCCGGGTGGAGCAGATACGCAGTATTTT.

CDR3: CASSTLNRDTQYF. The DNA of the CDR3 is TGTGCCAGCAGTACGTTGAACAGGGATACGCAGTATTTT. This sequence joins TRBV6-5 and TRBJ2-3, with D perhaps TRBD1 (5 bases). V lost 5 bases, J lost 6 bases, and 12 bases lay in between. CDR3 length: 13 residues. The germline gives CDR1 MNHEY, CDR2 SVGAGI.

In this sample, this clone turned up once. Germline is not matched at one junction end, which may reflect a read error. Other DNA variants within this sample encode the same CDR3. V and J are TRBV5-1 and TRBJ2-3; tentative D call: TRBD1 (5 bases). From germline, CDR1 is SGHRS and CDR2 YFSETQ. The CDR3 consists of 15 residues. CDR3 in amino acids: CASSLVAGSTDTQYF. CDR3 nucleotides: TGCGCCAGTAGCTTGGTGGCAGGGAGCACAGATACGCAGTATTTT.